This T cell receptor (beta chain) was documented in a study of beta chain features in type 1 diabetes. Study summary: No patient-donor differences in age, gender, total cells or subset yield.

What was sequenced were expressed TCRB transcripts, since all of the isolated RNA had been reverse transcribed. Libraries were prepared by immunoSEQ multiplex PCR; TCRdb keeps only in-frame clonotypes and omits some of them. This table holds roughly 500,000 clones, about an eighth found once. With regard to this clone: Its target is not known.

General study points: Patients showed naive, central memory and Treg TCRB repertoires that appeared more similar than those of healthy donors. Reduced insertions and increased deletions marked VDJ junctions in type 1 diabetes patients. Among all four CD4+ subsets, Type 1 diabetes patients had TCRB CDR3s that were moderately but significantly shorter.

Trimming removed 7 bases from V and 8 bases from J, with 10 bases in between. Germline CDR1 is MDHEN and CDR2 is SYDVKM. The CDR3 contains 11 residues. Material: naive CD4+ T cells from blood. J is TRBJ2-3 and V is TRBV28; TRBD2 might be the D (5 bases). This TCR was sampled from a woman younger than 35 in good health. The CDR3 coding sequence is TGTGCCAGCACCCAAGCGGCTACGCAGTATTTT. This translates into CASTQAATQYF.